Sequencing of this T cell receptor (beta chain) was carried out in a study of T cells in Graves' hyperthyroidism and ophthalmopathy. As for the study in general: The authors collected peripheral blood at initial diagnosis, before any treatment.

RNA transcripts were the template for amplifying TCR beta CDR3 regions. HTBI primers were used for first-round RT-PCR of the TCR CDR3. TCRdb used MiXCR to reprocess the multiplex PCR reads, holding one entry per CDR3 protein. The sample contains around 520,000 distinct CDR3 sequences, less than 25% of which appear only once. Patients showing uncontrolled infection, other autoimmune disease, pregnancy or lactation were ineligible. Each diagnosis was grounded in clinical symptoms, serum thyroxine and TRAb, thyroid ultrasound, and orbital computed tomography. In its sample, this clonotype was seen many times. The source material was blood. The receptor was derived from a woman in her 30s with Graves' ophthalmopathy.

CDR3 protein: CASSLGRGYNQPQHF. CDR3 in DNA: TGTGCCAGCAGCTTAGGCAGGGGTTATAATCAGCCCCAGCATTTT. This sequence joins TRBV5-6 and TRBJ1-5; the D gene is possibly TRBD1 (6 bases). The length of the CDR3 is 15 residues. V was clipped by 2 bases and J by 4 bases, with 13 bases between them. Per germline, CDR1 SGHDT and CDR2 YYEEEE.